Listed here is a single T cell receptor beta chain. Its target is not known. The germline CDR1 and CDR2 sequences are LNHNV and YYDKDF (reference sequence). This CDR3 is built from 16 residues. Trimming removed 2 bases from V and 0 bases from J, with 11 bases in between. The data are from a study of cytomegalovirus exposure and HLA in healthy donors. Study-wide findings and caveats: In vitro testing confirmed a few CMV-associated chains as specific for CMV antigens. Cytomegalovirus association was listed for 170 or so TCR beta chains.

TCRdb's copy holds only in-frame clones and misses some; the assay was immunoSEQ multiplex PCR. Of approximately 53,000 clones in the sample, roughly nine tenths were seen once. This chain connects TRBV15 to TRBJ1-3; D gene unclear. This receptor was taken from a young man in good health and CMV-seronegative. Sequenced material: PBMCs. The DNA of the CDR3 is TGTGCCACCAGCAGACGCCCTTTTAGCTCTGGAAACACCATATATTTT. Amino acids: CATSRRPFSSGNTIYF. The variable domain in full, completed from reference TRBV15 and TRBJ1-3, reads DAMVIQNPRYQVTQFGKPVTLSCSQTLNHNVMYWYQQKSSQAPKLLFHYYDKDFNNEADTPDNFQSRRPNTSFCFLDIRSPGLGDTAMYLCATSRRPFSSGNTIYFGEGSWLTVV.